This TCR beta chain is drawn from a study of control samples from healthy donors and cancer patients. Germline-derived CDR1 and CDR2 are MNHNS and SASEGT. The germline V and J ends were trimmed by 1 base and 3 bases, with 13 bases remaining between them. The CDR3 runs 16 residues. Libraries were prepared by immunoSEQ multiplex PCR; TCRdb keeps only in-frame clonotypes and omits some of them. The table lists 400,000 to 450,000 clones, approximately 90% of them singletons. This TCR was recovered from a man in his forties with head and neck cancer. Sequencing was done on a sample of PBMCs. This chain uses TRBV6-1 with TRBJ2-4, with a possible D match to TRBD2 (6 bases). CDR3 sequence: CASSEVGGGGKNIQYF. CDR3 sequence (DNA): TGTGCCAGCAGTGAAGTCGGGGGTGGGGGCAAAAACATTCAGTACTTC.